The clone carrying this TCR beta chain was found many times. These data belong to a study of read filtering for tumor transcriptome and immune sequencing. Overall study: RNA-seq yielded only roughly 85 to 1,400 TCR reads, IR-seq about 4.05 to 11 million.

CDR3 length: 14 amino acids. Germline V gene sequence: CDR1 ENHRY, CDR2 SYGVKD. With V trimmed by 10 bases and J by 4 bases, 10 bases remained unmatched. Molecular barcoded adaptors covering alpha/delta and beta/gamma chains were used on about 390 ng RNA. MiXCR, run by TCRdb on the reads, gives a single entry per CDR3 protein. Of 62,000 or so distinct CDR3 sequences in the sample, approximately 15% are singletons; the top ten hold about 44%. The chain joins TRBV10-3 to TRBJ2-1, with TRBD2 identical over 7 bases. The source of this sequence is a donor aged 40 or over with multiple myeloma. The material sequenced was a population of CD138-negative cells sorted from bone marrow. The CDR3 sequence is CATRGGSIYNEQFF. CDR3 bases: TGTGCCACCCGCGGGGGTAGTATTTACAATGAGCAGTTCTTC.